What follows are 20 T cell receptor beta chains derived from one specimen sequenced in a study of blood T cells in healthy people across ages. PCR was performed a second time for roughly 7 to 11 cycles using a sample-barcoded 5' primer and a J-beta primer mix. TCRdb re-called the 5' RACE reads through MiXCR, storing one row per CDR3 protein. The table has about 840,000 distinct CDR3 sequences, roughly 29% seen once. These data are also associated with another study on T cells of mothers and their children.

Input material: blood. The receptors here all came from a woman aged 40 to 50 in good health.

This clonotype was detected ten times or more. The chain has TRBV6-4 and TRBJ2-3; possibly TRBD1 for D (6 bases). CDR3 size: 14 residues. Germline values: CDR1 MRHNA, CDR2 SNTAGT. Trimming took 6 bases from V and 0 from J, leaving 10 bases between them. CDR3 protein: CASSRQASTDTQYF. As DNA, the CDR3 is TGTGCCAGCAGCCGACAGGCCAGCACAGATACGCAGTATTTT.

This clonotype was observed once. This chain connects TRBV7-6 to TRBJ2-3; TRBD2 aligns across 11 bases. The CDR3 length is 17 residues. Germline loops: CDR1 SGHVS, CDR2 FNYEAQ. V trimming: 5 bases; J trimming: 7 bases; junction bases outside the gene matches: 14. The CDR3 region has the DNA TGTGCCAGCAGCCCCGAACTAGCGGGGGCCGACGTGTATACGCAGTATTTT. Translation gives CASSPELAGADVYTQYF.

In this sample, this clonotype turned up a few times. The chain uses TRBV29-1 and TRBJ1-6, with a possible D match to TRBD1 (5 bases). Trimming left V 5 bases short and J 7 bases short, with 18 bases between. CDR1 and CDR2 from the germline V gene are SQVTM and ANQGSEA. This CDR3 spans 15 amino acids. CDR3 loop: CSVLIRDGVNSPLHF. CDR3 in DNA: TGCAGCGTTTTAATCCGGGACGGTGTAAATTCACCCCTCCACTTT.

Regarding this clonotype: This may arise from a read error, as a much more abundant clone is one base away. The rearrangement joins TRBV5-1 to TRBJ2-7; a possible D gene is TRBD1 (6 bases). Germline CDR1 SGHRS, CDR2 YFSETQ. The CDR3 spans 15 residues. V was pared by 0 bases and J by 3 bases, with 13 bases between. Here the CDR3 reads CASSLGEQGIYEQYF. CDR3 bases: TGCGCCAGCAGCTTGGGTGAACAGGGAATCTACGAGCAGTACTTC. The full variable domain, with the rest looked up from reference TRBV5-1 and TRBJ2-7, is KAGVTQTPRYLIKTRGQQVTLSCSPISGHRSVSWYQQTPGQGLQFLFEYFSETQRNKGNFPGRFSGRQFSNSRSEMNVSTLELGDSALYLCASSLGEQGIYEQYFGPGTRLTVT.

The CDR3 loop is CASSQGGNRVSYNEQFF. The CDR3 DNA follows: TGCGCCAGCAGCCAAGGTGGAAACAGGGTTTCCTACAATGAGCAGTTCTTC. The chain employs TRBV4-1 and TRBJ2-1, with a possible D match to TRBD1 (6 bases). The germline V and J ends were trimmed by 1 base and 1 base, with 14 bases remaining between them. CDR1 is MGHRA and CDR2 is YSYEKL in the germline V gene. The CDR3 sequence is 17 residues long.

This clonotype has a handful of counts. The V gene is TRBV20-1, the J gene TRBJ1-5; no firm D call. The CDR3 totals 12 residues. V was trimmed by 0 bases and J by 12 bases, leaving 12 bases between them. The V gene's germline CDR1 is DFQATT and CDR2 SNEGSKA (reference sequence). The CDR3 is CSARETVGDQHF. The CDR3 region has the DNA TGCAGTGCTAGAGAAACGGTTGGTGACCAGCATTTT.

At least ten counts were recorded for this clonotype. V is TRBV20-1 and J is TRBJ2-5; 9 positions match TRBD2. V trimming: 6 bases; J trimming: 4 bases; junction bases outside the gene matches: 21. Germline V gives CDR1 DFQATT, CDR2 SNEGSKA (reference sequence). The CDR3 has 18 residues. The CDR3 loop is CSAHGGAGGHTRGETQYF. CDR3 coding DNA: TGCAGTGCCCACGGGGGAGCGGGGGGCCATACCAGGGGAGAGACCCAGTACTTC.

The chain recombines TRBV7-2 with TRBJ2-7; TRBD2 might be the D (5 bases). Germline CDR1 and CDR2: SGHTA and FQGNSA. CDR3 size: 13 residues. The V end was cut by 5 bases, the J end by 6 bases, with 14 bases between. The CDR3 nucleotides read TGTGCCAGCAGCCCCGACTATAGCTCCGAGCAGTACTTC. It codes for CASSPDYSSEQYF.

The J gene is TRBJ2-4, the V gene TRBV20-1; D is tentatively TRBD1 or TRBD2 (6 bases each). The DNA end lines up better with TRBJ2-7; the J call may be wrong. Looked up from germline, CDR1 is DFQATT and CDR2 is SNEGSKA (reference sequence). CDR3 size: 14 residues. The chain's CDR3 is CSASGGGLNYEQYF. Written as DNA, the CDR3 is TGCAGTGCGTCCGGAGGGGGGTTAAACTACGAGCAGTACTTC.

In its sample, this clonotype was seen many times. The chain uses TRBV7-2 and TRBJ2-3, with 8 bases lining up with TRBD2. After removal of 1 base from V and 4 bases from J, the junction contained 4 bases not matched to a gene. This CDR3 has 15 residues. In germline, CDR1 is SGHTA, CDR2 FQGNSA. CDR3 in amino acids: CASSLDGGEADTQYF. The CDR3 bases are TGTGCCAGCAGCTTAGACGGGGGGGAAGCAGATACGCAGTATTTT.

This rearrangement joins TRBV9 to TRBJ1-5; TRBD1 matches 7 bases. V dropped 1 base and J dropped 7; count of bases not matched to a gene: 8. This CDR3 has 15 residues. CDR1 is SGDLS, CDR2 YYNGEE, per germline. This CDR3 is CASSVTGERRQPQHF. CDR3 sequence (DNA): TGTGCCAGCAGCGTAACAGGGGAAAGAAGGCAGCCCCAGCATTTT. Looking up the rest from reference TRBV9 and TRBJ1-5 gives the full variable domain: DSGVTQTPKHLITATGQRVTLRCSPRSGDLSVYWYQQSLDQGLQFLIQYYNGEERAKGNILERFSAQQFPDLHSELNLSSLELGDSALYFCASSVTGERRQPQHFGDGTRLSIL.

This clonotype came up many times. This chain uses TRBV28 with TRBJ2-7, with D perhaps TRBD1 (8 bases). Germline-derived CDR1 and CDR2 are MDHEN and SYDVKM. Between the trimmed V and J ends, which lost 4 bases and 1 base, there was a span of 20 bases. The CDR3 loop spans 17 amino acids. The CDR3 loop reads CASSYKYRGGRSYEQYF. The CDR3 region has the DNA TGTGCCAGCAGTTACAAGTACAGGGGGGGAAGATCCTACGAGCAGTACTTC.

This clonotype was detected a few times. The chain joins TRBV7-8 to TRBJ2-5, with D perhaps matching TRBD2 (5 bases). The CDR3 length is 17 residues. Looked up from germline, CDR1 is SGHVS and CDR2 is FQNEAQ. The V gene lost 1 base and the J gene lost 1 base, with 16 bases spanning the gap. CDR3 amino acids: CASSLGFHGVLQETQYF. CDR3 DNA sequence: TGTGCCAGCAGCTTAGGTTTTCACGGGGTACTCCAAGAGACCCAGTACTTC. Looking up the rest from reference TRBV7-8 and TRBJ2-5 gives the full variable domain: GAGVSQSPRYKVAKRGQDVALRCDPISGHVSLFWYQQALGQGPEFLTYFQNEAQLDKSGLPSDRFFAERPEGSVSTLKIQRTQQEDSAVYLCASSLGFHGVLQETQYFGPGTRLLVL.

This clonotype was counted a single time. The J gene is TRBJ1-5, the V gene TRBV7-9; the D is unclear. The CDR3 is made up of 12 amino acids. V lost 4 bases and J lost 6, with 7 bases in between. Per germline, CDR1 SEHNR and CDR2 FQNEAQ (reference sequence). The CDR3 bases are TGTGCCAGCAGCTCCGACACTCAGCCCCAGCATTTT. Its protein is CASSSDTQPQHF.

This clonotype showed up many times. This rearrangement joins TRBV2 to TRBJ2-3; no clear D gene. The ends were cut back, 4 bases at V and 2 bases at J, with 10 bases in the middle. Germline V gene lookup returns CDR1 SNHLY and CDR2 FYNNEI. The CDR3 is 14 residues long. The chain's CDR3 is CASSVNLFTDTQYF. The CDR3 bases are TGTGCCAGCAGTGTTAACTTATTCACAGATACGCAGTATTTT. Using reference TRBV2 and TRBJ2-3 for the parts outside the CDR3, the full variable domain is EPEVTQTPSHQVTQMGQEVILRCVPISNHLYFYWYRQILGQKVEFLVSFYNNEISEKSEIFDDQFSVERPDGSNFTLKIRSTKLEDSAMYFCASSVNLFTDTQYFGPGTRLTVL.

CDR3 nucleotide sequence: TGCGCCAGCAGTGGGACACCAAATACGCAGTATTTT. Translated: CASSGTPNTQYF. The rearrangement links TRBV10-1 to TRBJ2-3, with D possibly TRBD1 on 5 matching bases. Trimming stripped 4 bases from V and 7 bases from J, with 9 bases between. Germline V CDR1 and CDR2: WNHNN, SYGVQD (reference sequence). The CDR3 extends over 12 amino acids.

The rearrangement joins TRBV29-1 to TRBJ1-5; D gene ambiguous. V lost 4 bases and J 1 base, leaving 5 bases between the germline ends. CDR3 size: 12 residues. Germline CDR1 SQVTM, CDR2 ANQGSEA. CDR3 nucleotides: TGCAGCGTTGGGCAGAGCAATCAGCCCCAGCATTTT. Translation: CSVGQSNQPQHF.

This chain uses TRBV6-5 with TRBJ1-5; 10 positions agree with TRBD1. V was pared by 2 bases and J by 1 base, with 14 bases of the junction left unmatched. There are 20 residues in the CDR3. Germline V lookup: CDR1 MNHEY, CDR2 SVGAGI. The CDR3 bases are TGTGCCAGCAGTTACGACGAAATAGGACAGGGGGGAGGAAGCAATCAGCCCCAGCATTTT. Its protein is CASSYDEIGQGGGSNQPQHF.

The chain is built from TRBV2 and TRBJ2-3; 16 nucleotides line up with TRBD2. V shed 4 bases and J 0 bases; nucleotides not matched to a gene: 4. Looked up from germline, CDR1 is SNHLY and CDR2 is FYNNEI. The CDR3 covers 18 residues. The CDR3 nucleotides are TGTGCCAGCAGTGCCGGGACTAGCGGGGGGGTAAGCACAGATACGCAGTATTTT. Protein sequence: CASSAGTSGGVSTDTQYF.

This clonotype appeared many times. In nucleotides, the CDR3 is TGTGCCACCAGCAGAGATGCCCCAGATACGCAGTATTTT. Translation gives CATSRDAPDTQYF. The chain carries TRBV15 and TRBJ2-3; D uncertain. V shed 0 bases and J shed 4 bases, with 5 bases lying between them. This CDR3 is 13 amino acids long. Germline CDR1 LNHNV, CDR2 YYDKDF (reference sequence).